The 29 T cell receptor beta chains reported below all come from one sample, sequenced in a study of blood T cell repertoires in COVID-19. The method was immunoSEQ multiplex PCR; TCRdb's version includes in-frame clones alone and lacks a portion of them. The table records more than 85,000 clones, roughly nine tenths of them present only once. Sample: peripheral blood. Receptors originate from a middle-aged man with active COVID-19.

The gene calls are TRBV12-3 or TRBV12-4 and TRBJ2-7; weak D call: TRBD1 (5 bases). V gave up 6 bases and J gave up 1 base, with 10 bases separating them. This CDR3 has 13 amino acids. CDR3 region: CASSPRVSYEQYF. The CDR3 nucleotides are TGTGCCAGCAGCCCCAGGGTTTCCTACGAGCAGTACTTC.

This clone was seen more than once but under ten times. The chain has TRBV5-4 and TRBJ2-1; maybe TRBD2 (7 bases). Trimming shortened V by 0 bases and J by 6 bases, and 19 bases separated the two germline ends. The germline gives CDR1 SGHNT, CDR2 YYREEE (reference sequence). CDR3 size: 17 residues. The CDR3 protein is CASSLALVRGAINEQFF. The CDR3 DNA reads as TGTGCCAGCAGCTTGGCACTGGTTCGGGGGGCCATCAATGAGCAGTTCTTC.

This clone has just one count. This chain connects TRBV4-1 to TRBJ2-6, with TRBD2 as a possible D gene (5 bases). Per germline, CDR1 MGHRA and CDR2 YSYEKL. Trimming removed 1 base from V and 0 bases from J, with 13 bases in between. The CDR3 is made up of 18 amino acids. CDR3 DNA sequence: TGCGCCAGCAGCCAAGGTCGGGGTTACCACTCTGGGGCCAACGTCCTGACTTTC. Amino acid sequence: CASSQGRGYHSGANVLTF.

The CDR3 sequence is CASSERGRGYQPQHF. The CDR3 DNA is TGCGCCAGCAGTGAGAGGGGCAGGGGGTATCAGCCCCAGCATTTT. The V gene is TRBV10-2, the J gene TRBJ1-5; 7 nucleotides line up with TRBD1. With V trimmed by 2 bases and J by 5 bases, 6 bases remained unmatched. This CDR3 is 15 amino acids long. Germline CDR1 and CDR2: WSHSY and SAAADI.

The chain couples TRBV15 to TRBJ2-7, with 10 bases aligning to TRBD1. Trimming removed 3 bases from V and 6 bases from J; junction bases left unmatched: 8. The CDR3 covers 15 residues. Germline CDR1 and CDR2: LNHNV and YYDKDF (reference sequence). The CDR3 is CATSRDGTGESEQYF. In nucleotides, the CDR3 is TGTGCCACCAGCAGGGATGGGACAGGGGAGAGCGAGCAGTACTTC.

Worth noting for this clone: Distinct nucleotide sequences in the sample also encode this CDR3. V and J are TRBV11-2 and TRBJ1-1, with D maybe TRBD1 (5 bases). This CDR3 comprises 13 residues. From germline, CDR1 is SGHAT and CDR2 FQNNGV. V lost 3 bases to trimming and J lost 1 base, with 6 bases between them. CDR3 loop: CASSFQGNTEAFF. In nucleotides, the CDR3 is TGTGCCAGCAGCTTTCAGGGGAACACTGAAGCTTTCTTT.

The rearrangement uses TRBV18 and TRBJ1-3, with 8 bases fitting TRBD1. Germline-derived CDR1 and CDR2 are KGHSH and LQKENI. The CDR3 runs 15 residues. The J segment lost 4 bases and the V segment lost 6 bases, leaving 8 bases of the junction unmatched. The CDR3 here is CASSSRDRGGNTIYF. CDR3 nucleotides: TGTGCCAGCTCGTCCCGAGACAGGGGCGGAAACACCATATATTTT.

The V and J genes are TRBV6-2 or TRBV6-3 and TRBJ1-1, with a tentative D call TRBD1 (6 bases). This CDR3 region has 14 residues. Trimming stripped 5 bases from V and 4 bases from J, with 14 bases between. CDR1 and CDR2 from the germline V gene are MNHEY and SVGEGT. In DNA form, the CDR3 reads TGTGCCAGCAGTGCGACAACAGGGTTCACTGAAGCTTTCTTT. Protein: CASSATTGFTEAFF.

This CDR3 is CASSLDRPNYGYTF. In DNA, the CDR3 is TGCGCCAGCAGCCTCGACAGACCTAACTATGGCTACACCTTC. The chain is built from TRBV5-1 and TRBJ1-2; perhaps TRBD1 as D (5 bases). V was trimmed by 4 bases and J by 0 bases, leaving 10 bases between them. The CDR3 runs to 14 residues. Germline-derived CDR1 and CDR2 are SGHRS and YFSETQ.

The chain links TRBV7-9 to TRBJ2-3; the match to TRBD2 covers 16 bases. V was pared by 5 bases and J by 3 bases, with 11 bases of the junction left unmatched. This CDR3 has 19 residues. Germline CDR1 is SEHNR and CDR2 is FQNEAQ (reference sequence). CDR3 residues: CASSRKSGTSGGVTDTQYF. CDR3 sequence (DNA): TGTGCCAGCAGCCGAAAATCCGGGACTAGCGGGGGGGTAACAGATACGCAGTATTTT.

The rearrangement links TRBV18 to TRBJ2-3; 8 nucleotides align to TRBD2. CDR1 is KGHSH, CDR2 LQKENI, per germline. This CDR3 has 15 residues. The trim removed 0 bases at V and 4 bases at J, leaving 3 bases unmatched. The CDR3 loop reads CASSPPVGGADTQYF. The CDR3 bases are TGTGCCAGCTCACCACCGGTCGGGGGGGCAGATACGCAGTATTTT.

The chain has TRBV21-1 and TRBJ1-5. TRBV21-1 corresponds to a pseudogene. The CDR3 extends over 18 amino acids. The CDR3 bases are TGTGCCAGCAGCAAAGCGGGCGCGGGGGGATTCGACAATCAGCCCCAGCATTTT. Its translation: CASSKAGAGGFDNQPQHF.

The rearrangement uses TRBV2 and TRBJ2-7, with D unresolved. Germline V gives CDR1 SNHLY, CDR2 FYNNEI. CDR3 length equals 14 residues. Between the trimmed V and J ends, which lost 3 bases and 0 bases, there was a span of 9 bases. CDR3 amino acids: CASSESLSSYEQYF. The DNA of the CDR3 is TGTGCCAGCAGTGAGAGTCTGAGCTCCTACGAGCAGTACTTC.

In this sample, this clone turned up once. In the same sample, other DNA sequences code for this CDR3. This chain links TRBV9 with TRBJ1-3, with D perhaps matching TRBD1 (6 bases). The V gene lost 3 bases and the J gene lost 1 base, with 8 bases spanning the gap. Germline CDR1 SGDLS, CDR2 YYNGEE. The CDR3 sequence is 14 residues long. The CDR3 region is CASSATGSGNTIYF. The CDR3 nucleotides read TGTGCCAGCAGCGCAACAGGGTCTGGAAACACCATATATTTT.

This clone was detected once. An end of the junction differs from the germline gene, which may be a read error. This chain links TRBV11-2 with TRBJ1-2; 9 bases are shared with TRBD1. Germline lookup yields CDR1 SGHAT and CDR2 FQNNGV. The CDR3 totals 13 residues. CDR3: CACRLGQGVGYTF. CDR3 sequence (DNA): TGTGCCTGCAGACTGGGACAGGGTGTAGGCTACACCTTC.

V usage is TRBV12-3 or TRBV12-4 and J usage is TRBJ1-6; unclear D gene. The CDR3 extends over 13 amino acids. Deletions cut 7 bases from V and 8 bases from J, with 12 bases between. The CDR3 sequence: CASTLSLDSPLHF. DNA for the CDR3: TGTGCCAGCACTCTTAGTTTGGATTCACCCCTCCACTTT.

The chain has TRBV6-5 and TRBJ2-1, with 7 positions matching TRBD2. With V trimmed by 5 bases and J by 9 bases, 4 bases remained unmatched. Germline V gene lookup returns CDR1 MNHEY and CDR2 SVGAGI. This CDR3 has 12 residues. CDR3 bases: TGTGCCAGCAGTAGTACGGGGGGTGAGCAGTTCTTC. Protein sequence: CASSSTGGEQFF.

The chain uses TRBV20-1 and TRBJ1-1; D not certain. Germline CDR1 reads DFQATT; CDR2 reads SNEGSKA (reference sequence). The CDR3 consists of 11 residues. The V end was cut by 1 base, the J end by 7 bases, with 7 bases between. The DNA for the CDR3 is TGCAGTGCTAGAGTTCTTCGTGAAGCTTTCTTT. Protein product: CSARVLREAFF.

The CDR3 protein is CASSTTGTQYF. The DNA for the CDR3 is TGTGCCAGCAGTACAACAGGGACCCAGTACTTC. The chain joins TRBV6-6 to TRBJ2-5; D perhaps matches TRBD1 (5 bases). The CDR3 loop spans 11 amino acids. V lost 5 bases and J 7 bases, leaving 8 bases between the germline ends. In germline, CDR1 is MNHNY, CDR2 SVGAGI (reference sequence).

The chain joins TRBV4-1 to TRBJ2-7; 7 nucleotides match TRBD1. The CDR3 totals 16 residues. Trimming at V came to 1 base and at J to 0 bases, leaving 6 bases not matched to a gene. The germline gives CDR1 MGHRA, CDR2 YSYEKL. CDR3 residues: CASSQAPGQFSYEQYF. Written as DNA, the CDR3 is TGCGCCAGCAGCCAAGCCCCGGGACAGTTCTCCTACGAGCAGTACTTC.

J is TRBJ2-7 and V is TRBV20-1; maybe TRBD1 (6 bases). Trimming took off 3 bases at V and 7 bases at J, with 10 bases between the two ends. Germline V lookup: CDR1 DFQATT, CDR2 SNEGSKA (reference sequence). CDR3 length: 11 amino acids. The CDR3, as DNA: TGCAGTGCTAGGCAGGGGCTGGAGCAGTACTTC. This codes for CSARQGLEQYF.

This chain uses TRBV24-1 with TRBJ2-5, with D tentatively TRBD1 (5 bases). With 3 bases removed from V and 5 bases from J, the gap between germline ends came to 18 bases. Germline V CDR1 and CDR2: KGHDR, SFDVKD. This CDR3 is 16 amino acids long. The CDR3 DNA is TGTGCCACCAGTGATCCTTCTCAGGGTGGGATGGAGACCCAGTACTTC. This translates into CATSDPSQGGMETQYF.

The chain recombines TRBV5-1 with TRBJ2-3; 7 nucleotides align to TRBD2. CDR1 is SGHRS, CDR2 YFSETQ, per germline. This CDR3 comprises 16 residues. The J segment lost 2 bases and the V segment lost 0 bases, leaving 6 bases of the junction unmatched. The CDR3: CASSLAGGGYTDTQYF. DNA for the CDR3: TGCGCCAGCAGCTTGGCTGGGGGGGGGTACACAGATACGCAGTATTTT.

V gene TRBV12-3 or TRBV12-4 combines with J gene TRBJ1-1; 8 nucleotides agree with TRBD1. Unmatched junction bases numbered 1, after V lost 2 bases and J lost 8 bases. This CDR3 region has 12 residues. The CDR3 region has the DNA TGTGCCAGCAGTTTACCAGGGGGCGAAGCTTTCTTT. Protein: CASSLPGGEAFF.

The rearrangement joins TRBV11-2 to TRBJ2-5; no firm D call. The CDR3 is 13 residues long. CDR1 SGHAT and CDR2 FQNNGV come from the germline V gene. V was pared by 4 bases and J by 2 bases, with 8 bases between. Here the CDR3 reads CASSSGFQETQYF. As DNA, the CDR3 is TGTGCCAGCAGCTCCGGGTTTCAAGAGACCCAGTACTTC.

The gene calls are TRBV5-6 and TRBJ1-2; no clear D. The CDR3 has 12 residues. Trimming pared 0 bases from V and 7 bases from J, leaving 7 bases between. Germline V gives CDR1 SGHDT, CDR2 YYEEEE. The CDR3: CASSLVARGYTF. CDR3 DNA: TGTGCCAGCAGCTTGGTTGCGCGTGGCTACACCTTC.

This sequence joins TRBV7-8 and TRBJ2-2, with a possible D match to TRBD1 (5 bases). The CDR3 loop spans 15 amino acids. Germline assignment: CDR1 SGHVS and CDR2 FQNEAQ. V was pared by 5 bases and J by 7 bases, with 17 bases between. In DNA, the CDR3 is TGTGCCAGCAGCGCCAGGCAGGGTGACAGCGGGGAGCTGTTTTTT. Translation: CASSARQGDSGELFF.

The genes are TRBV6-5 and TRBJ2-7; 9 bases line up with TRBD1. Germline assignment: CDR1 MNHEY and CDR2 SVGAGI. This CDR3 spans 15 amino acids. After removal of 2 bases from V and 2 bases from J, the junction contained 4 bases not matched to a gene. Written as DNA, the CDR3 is TGTGCCAGCAGTTACGACGGACAGGGGACCTACGAGCAGTACTTC. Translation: CASSYDGQGTYEQYF.

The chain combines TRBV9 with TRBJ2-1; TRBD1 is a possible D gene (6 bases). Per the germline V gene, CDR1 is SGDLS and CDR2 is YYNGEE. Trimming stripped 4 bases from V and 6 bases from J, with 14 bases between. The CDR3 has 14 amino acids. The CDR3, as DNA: TGTGCCAGCAGCTCCCGACAGGCCCCCAATGAGCAGTTCTTC. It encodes CASSSRQAPNEQFF.